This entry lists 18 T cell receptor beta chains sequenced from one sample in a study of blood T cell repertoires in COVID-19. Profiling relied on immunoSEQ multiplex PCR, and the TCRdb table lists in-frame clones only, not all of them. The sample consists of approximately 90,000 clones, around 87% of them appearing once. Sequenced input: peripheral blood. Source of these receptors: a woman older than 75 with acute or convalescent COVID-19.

The CDR3 protein is CASSSARGPHEQYF. The CDR3 DNA reads TGTGCCAGCAGCTCCGCCCGCGGCCCGCACGAGCAGTACTTC. The chain links TRBV11-2 to TRBJ2-7, with D hard to call. V dropped 4 bases and J dropped 5 bases, with 15 bases sitting between them. Per the germline V gene, CDR1 is SGHAT and CDR2 is FQNNGV. The CDR3 spans 14 residues.

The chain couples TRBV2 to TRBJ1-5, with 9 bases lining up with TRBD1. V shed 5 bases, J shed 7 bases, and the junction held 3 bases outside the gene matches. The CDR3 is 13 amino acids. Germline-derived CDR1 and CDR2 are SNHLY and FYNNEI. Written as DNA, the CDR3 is TGTGCCAGCAGTCGGACAGGGGACCAGCCCCAGCATTTT. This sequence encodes CASSRTGDQPQHF.

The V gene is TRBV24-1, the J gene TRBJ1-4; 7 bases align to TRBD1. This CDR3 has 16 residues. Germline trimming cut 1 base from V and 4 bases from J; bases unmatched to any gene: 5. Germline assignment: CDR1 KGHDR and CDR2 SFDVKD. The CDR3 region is CATSDFGDRFNEKLFF. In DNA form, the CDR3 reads TGTGCCACCAGTGATTTTGGGGACAGATTTAATGAAAAACTGTTTTTT.

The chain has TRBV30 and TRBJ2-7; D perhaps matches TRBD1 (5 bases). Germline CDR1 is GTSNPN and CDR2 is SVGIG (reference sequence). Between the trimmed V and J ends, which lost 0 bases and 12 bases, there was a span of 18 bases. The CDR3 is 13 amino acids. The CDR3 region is CAWSVQGHARRYF. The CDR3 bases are TGTGCCTGGAGTGTACAAGGACACGCTAGGAGGTACTTC. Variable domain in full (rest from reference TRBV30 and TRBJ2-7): SQTIHQWPATLVQPVGSPLSLECTVEGTSNPNLYWYRQAAGRGLQLLFYSVGIGQISSEVPQNLSASRPQDRQFILSSKKLLLSDSGFYLCAWSVQGHARRYFGPGTRLTVT.

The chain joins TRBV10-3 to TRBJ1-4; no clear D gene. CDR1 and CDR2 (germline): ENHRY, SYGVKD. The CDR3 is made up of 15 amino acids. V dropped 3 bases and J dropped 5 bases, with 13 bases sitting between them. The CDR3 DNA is TGTGCCATCAGTGACCTTCCAGGCAGAAATGAAAAACTGTTTTTT. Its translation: CAISDLPGRNEKLFF.

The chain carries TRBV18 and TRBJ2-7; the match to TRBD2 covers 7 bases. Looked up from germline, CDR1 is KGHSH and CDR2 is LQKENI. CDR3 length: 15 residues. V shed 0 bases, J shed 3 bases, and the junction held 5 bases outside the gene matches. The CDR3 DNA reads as TGTGCCAGCTCACCACCGGGGAGGGGAGTCTACGAGCAGTACTTC. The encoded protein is CASSPPGRGVYEQYF. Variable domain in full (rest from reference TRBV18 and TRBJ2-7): NAGVMQNPRHLVRRRGQEARLRCSPMKGHSHVYWYRQLPEEGLKFMVYLQKENIIDESGMPKERFSAEFPKEGPSILRIQQVVRGDSAAYFCASSPPGRGVYEQYFGPGTRLTVT.

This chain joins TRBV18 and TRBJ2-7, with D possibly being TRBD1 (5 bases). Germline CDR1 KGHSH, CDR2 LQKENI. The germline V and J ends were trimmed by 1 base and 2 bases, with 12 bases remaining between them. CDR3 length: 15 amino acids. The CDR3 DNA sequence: TGTGCCAGCTCACCACAAGGACATGCAACCTACGAGCAGTACTTC. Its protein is CASSPQGHATYEQYF.

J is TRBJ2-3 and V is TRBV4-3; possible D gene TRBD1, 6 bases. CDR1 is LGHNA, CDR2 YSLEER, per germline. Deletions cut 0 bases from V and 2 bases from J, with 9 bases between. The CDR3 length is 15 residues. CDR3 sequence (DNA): TGCGCCAGCAGCCAAGAAGGGGGTAACACAGATACGCAGTATTTT. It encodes CASSQEGGNTDTQYF.

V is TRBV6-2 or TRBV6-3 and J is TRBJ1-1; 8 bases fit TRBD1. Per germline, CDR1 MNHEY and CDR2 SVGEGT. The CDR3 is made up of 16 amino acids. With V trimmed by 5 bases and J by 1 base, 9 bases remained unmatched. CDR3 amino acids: CASSQDRVGANTEAFF. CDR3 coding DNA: TGTGCCAGCAGTCAGGACAGGGTCGGTGCGAACACTGAAGCTTTCTTT.

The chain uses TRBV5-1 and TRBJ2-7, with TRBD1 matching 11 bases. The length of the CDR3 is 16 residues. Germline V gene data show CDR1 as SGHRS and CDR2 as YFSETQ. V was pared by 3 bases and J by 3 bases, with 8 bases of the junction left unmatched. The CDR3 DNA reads TGCGCCAGCAGCTCTACTGCCGGGACAGGGGGCTACGAGCAGTACTTC. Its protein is CASSSTAGTGGYEQYF.

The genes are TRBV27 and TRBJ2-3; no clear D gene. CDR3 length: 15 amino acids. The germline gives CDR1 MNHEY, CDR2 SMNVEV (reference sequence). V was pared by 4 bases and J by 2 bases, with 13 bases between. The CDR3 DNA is TGTGCCAGCAGTTCCCCGGCGAGACACACAGATACGCAGTATTTT. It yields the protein CASSSPARHTDTQYF.

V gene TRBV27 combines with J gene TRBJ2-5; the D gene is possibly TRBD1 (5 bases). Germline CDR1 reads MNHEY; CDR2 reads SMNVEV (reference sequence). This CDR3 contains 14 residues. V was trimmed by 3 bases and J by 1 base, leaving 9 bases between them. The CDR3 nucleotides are TGTGCCAGCAGTTTTGTAGGGGTCCAAGAGACCCAGTACTTC. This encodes CASSFVGVQETQYF.

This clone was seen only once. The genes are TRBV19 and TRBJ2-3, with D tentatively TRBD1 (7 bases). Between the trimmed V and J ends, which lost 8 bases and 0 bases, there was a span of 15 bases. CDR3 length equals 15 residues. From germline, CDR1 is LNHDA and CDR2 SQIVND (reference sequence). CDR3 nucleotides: TGTGCCAGTTACCAGGGGGGATTGAGCACAGATACGCAGTATTTT. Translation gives CASYQGGLSTDTQYF. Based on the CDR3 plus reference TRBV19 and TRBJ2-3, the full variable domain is DGGITQSPKYLFRKEGQNVTLSCEQNLNHDAMYWYRQDPGQGLRLIYYSQIVNDFQKGDIAEGYSVSREKKESFPLTVTSAQKNPTAFYLCASYQGGLSTDTQYFGPGTRLTVL.

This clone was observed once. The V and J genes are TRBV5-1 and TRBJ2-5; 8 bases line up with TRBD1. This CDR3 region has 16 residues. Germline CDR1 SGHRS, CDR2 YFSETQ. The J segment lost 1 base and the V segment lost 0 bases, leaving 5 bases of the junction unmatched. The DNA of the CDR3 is TGCGCCAGCAGCTTGGGGGGGACAGGAGCCCAAGAGACCCAGTACTTC. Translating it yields CASSLGGTGAQETQYF.

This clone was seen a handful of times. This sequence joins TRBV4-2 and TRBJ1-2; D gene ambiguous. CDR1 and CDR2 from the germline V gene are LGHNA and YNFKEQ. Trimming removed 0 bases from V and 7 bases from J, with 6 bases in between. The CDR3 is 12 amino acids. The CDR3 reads CASSQDIRGYTF. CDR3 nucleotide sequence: TGTGCCAGCAGCCAAGATATCCGTGGCTACACCTTC.

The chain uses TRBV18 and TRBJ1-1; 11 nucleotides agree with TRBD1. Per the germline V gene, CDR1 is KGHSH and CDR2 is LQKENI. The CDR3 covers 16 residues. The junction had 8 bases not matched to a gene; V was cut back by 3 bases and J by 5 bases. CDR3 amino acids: CASSPQIGQGATEAFF. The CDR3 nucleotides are TGTGCCAGCTCACCTCAAATTGGACAGGGGGCAACTGAAGCTTTCTTT.

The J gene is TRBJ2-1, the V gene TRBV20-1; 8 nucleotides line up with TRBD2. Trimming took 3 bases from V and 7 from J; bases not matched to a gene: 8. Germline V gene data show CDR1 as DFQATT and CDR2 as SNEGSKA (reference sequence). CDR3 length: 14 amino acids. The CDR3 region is CSASRVAGMNEQFF. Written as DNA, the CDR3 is TGCAGTGCTAGTCGAGTAGCGGGGATGAATGAGCAGTTCTTC.

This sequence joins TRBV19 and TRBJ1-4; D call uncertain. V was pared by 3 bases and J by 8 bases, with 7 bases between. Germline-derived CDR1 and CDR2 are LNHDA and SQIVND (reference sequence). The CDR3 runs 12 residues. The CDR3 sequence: CASSINVEKLFF. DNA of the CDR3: TGTGCCAGTAGTATCAATGTGGAAAAACTGTTTTTT. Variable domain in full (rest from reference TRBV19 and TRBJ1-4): DGGITQSPKYLFRKEGQNVTLSCEQNLNHDAMYWYRQDPGQGLRLIYYSQIVNDFQKGDIAEGYSVSREKKESFPLTVTSAQKNPTAFYLCASSINVEKLFFGSGTQLSVL.